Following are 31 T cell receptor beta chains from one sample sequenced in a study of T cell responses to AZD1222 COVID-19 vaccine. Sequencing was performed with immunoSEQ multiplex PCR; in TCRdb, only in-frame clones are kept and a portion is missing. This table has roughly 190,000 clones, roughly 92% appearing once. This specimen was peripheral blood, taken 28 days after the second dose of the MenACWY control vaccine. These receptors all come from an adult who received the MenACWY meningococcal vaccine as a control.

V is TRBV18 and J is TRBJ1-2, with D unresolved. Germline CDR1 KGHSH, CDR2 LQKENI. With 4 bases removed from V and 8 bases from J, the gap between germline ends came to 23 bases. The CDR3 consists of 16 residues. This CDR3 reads CASSRNMEATAEGYTF. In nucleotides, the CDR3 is TGTGCCAGCTCACGGAATATGGAGGCAACCGCTGAAGGCTACACCTTC.

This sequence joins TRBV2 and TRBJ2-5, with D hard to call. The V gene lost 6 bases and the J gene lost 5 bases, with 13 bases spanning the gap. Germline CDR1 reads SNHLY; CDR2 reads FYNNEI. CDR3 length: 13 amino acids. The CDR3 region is CASRSLAVETQYF. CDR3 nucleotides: TGTGCCAGCAGGTCCCTTGCAGTGGAGACCCAGTACTTC.

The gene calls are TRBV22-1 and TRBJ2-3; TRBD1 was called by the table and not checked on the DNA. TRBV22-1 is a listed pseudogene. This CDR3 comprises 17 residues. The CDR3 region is CPGSARPTGYNTDTQYF. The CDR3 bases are TGTCCTGGGAGCGCACGTCCAACAGGGTATAACACAGATACGCAGTATTTT.

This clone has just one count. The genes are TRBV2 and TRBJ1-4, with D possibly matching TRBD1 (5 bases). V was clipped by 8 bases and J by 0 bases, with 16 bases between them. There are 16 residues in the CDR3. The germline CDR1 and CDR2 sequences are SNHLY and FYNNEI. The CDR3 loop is CASSDLTGPTNEKLFF. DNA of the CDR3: TGTGCCAGCTCCGACCTTACAGGCCCAACTAATGAAAAACTGTTTTTT.

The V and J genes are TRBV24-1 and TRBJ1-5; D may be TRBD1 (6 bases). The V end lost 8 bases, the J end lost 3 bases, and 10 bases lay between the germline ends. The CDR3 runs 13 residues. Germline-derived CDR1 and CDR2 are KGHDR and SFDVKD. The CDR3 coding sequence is TGTGCCACCAAAGGGGGTTCCAATCAGCCCCAGCATTTT. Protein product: CATKGGSNQPQHF.

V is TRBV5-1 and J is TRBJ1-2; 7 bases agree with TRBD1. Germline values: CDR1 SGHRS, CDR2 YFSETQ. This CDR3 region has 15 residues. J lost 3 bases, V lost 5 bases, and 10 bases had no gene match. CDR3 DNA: TGCGCCAGCAGGTCACAGGGGACGGCGGACTATGGCTACACCTTC. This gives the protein CASRSQGTADYGYTF.

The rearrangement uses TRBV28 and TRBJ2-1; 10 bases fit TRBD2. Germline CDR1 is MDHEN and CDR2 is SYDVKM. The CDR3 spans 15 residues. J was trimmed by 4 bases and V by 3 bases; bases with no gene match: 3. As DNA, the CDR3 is TGTGCCAGCAGTTTCTCTAGCGGGAGTTACAATGAGCAGTTCTTC. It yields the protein CASSFSSGSYNEQFF.

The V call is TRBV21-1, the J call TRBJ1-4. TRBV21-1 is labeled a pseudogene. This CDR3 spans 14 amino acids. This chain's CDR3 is CASSKGKTNEKLFF. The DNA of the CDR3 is TGTGCCAGCAGCAAGGGTAAAACTAATGAAAAACTGTTTTTT.

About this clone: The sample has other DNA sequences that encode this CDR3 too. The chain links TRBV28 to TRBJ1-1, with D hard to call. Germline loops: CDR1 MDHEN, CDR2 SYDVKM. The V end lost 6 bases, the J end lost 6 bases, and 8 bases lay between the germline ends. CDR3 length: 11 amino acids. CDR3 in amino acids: CASRGRPEAFF. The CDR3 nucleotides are TGTGCCAGCAGGGGGAGGCCTGAAGCTTTCTTT.

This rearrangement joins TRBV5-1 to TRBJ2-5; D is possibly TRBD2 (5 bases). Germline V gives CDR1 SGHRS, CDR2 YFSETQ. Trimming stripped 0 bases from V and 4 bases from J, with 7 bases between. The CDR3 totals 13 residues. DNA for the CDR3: TGCGCCAGCAGCTTGGATCTAGCAGAGACCCAGTACTTC. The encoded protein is CASSLDLAETQYF.

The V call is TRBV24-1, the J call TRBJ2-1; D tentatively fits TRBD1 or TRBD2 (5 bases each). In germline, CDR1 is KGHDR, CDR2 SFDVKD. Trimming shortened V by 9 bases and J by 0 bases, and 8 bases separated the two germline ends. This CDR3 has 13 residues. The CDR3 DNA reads TGTGCCACCGAGGGGAGCTCCTACAATGAGCAGTTCTTC. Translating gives CATEGSSYNEQFF.

The CDR3 sequence is CASTHDTGDNEQFF. The DNA for the CDR3 is TGTGCCAGCACGCATGACACCGGGGACAATGAGCAGTTCTTC. The V gene is TRBV7-9, the J gene TRBJ2-1; D perhaps matches TRBD2 (5 bases). V lost 7 bases, J lost 5 bases, and 15 bases lay in between. Per the germline V gene, CDR1 is SEHNR and CDR2 is FQNEAQ (reference sequence). This CDR3 contains 14 residues. The full variable domain, its missing parts supplied by reference TRBV7-9 and TRBJ2-1, is DTGVSQNPRHKITKRGQNVTFRCDPISEHNRLYWYRQTLGQGPEFLTYFQNEAQLEKSRLLSDRFSAERPKGSFSTLEIQRTEQGDSAMYLCASTHDTGDNEQFFGPGTRLTVL.

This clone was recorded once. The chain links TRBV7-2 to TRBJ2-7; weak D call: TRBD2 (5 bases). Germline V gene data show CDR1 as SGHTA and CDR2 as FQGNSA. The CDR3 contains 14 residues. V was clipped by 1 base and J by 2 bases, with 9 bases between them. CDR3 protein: CASSLGGATYEQYF. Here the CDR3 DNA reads TGTGCCAGCAGCTTAGGGGGAGCGACCTACGAGCAGTACTTC.

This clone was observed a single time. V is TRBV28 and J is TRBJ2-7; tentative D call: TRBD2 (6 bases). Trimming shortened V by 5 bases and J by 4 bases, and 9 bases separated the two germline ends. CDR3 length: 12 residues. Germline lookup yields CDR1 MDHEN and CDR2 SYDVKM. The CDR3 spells CASSGGSYEQYF. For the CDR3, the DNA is TGTGCCAGCAGTGGGGGGTCATACGAGCAGTACTTC.

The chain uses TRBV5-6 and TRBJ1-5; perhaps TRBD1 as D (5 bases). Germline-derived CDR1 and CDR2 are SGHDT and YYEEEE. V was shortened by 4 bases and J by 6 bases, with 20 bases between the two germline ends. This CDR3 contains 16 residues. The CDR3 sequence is CASSPKGQGWVQPQHF. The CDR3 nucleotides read TGTGCCAGCAGCCCGAAGGGCCAGGGTTGGGTTCAGCCCCAGCATTTT. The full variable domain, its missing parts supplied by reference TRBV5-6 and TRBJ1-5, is DAGVTQSPTHLIKTRGQQVTLRCSPKSGHDTVSWYQQALGQGPQFIFQYYEEEERQRGNFPDRFSGHQFPNYSSELNVNALLLGDSALYLCASSPKGQGWVQPQHFGDGTRLSIL.

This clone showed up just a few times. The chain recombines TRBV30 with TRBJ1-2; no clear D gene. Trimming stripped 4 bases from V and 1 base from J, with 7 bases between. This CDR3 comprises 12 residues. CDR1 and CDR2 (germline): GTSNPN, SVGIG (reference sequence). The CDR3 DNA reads TGTGCCTGGACGCGGCTTAACTATGGCTACACCTTC. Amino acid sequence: CAWTRLNYGYTF. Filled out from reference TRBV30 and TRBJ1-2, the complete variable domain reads SQTIHQWPATLVQPVGSPLSLECTVEGTSNPNLYWYRQAAGRGLQLLFYSVGIGQISSEVPQNLSASRPQDRQFILSSKKLLLSDSGFYLCAWTRLNYGYTFGSGTRLTVV.

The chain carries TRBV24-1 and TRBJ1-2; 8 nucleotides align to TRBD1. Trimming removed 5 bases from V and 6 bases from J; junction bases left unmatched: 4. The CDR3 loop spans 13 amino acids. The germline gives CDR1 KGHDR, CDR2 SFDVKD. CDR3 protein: CATSGAGGNGYTF. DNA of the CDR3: TGTGCCACCAGTGGGGCAGGGGGCAATGGCTACACCTTC.

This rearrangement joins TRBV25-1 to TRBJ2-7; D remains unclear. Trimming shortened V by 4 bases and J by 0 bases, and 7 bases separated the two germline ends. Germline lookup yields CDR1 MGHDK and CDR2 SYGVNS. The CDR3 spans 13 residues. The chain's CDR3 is CASSARPSYEQYF. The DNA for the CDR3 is TGTGCCAGCAGTGCCCGCCCCTCCTACGAGCAGTACTTC.

The CDR3 nucleotides read TGTGCCAGCAGCGAGAGAGGACTAGCGGGACGACGGGCCGGGGAGCTGTTTTTT. Protein product: CASSERGLAGRRAGELFF. This rearrangement joins TRBV9 to TRBJ2-2, with 12 bases aligning to TRBD2. CDR1 SGDLS and CDR2 YYNGEE come from the germline V gene. The CDR3 consists of 18 residues. V shed 3 bases and J 6 bases; nucleotides not matched to a gene: 12. The whole variable domain, filled in from reference TRBV9 and TRBJ2-2, reads DSGVTQTPKHLITATGQRVTLRCSPRSGDLSVYWYQQSLDQGLQFLIQYYNGEERAKGNILERFSAQQFPDLHSELNLSSLELGDSALYFCASSERGLAGRRAGELFFGEGSRLTVL.

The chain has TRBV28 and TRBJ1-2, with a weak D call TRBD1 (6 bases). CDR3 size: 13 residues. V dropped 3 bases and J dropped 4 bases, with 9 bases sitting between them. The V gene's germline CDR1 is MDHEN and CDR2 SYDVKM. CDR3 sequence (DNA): TGTGCCAGCAGTTTTGAACAGGGCTATGGCTACACCTTC. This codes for CASSFEQGYGYTF.

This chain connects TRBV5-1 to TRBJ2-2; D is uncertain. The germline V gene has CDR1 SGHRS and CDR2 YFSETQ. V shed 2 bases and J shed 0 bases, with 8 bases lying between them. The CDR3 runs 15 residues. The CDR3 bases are TGCGCCAGCAGCTTTGGTCAAGCGAACACCGGGGAGCTGTTTTTT. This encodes CASSFGQANTGELFF.

CDR3 protein: CASSNPVDTQYF. CDR3 nucleotides: TGCGCCAGCAGTAACCCGGTAGATACGCAGTATTTT. J is TRBJ2-3 and V is TRBV5-1; D is ambiguous. Germline CDR1 is SGHRS and CDR2 is YFSETQ. V was trimmed by 5 bases and J by 5 bases, leaving 9 bases between them. The CDR3 totals 12 residues. Based on the CDR3 plus reference TRBV5-1 and TRBJ2-3, the full variable domain is KAGVTQTPRYLIKTRGQQVTLSCSPISGHRSVSWYQQTPGQGLQFLFEYFSETQRNKGNFPGRFSGRQFSNSRSEMNVSTLELGDSALYLCASSNPVDTQYFGPGTRLTVL.

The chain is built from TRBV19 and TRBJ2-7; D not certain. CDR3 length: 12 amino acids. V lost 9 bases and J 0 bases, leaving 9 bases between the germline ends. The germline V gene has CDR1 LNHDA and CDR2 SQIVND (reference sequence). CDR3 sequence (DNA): TGTGCCAGGCACTTTAACTCCTACGAGCAGTACTTC. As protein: CARHFNSYEQYF.

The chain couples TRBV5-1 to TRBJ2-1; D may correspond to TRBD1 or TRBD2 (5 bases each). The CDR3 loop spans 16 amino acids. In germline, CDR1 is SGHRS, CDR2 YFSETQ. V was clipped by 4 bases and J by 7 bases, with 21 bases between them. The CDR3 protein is CASSVPGTALGNEQFF. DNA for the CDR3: TGCGCCAGCAGCGTTCCCGGGACGGCCCTGGGGAATGAGCAGTTCTTC.

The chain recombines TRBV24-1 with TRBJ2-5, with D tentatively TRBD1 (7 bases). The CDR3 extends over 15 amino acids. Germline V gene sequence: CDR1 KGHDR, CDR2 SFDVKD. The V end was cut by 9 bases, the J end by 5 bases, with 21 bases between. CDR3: CATAGTGVAGETQYF. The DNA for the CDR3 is TGTGCCACCGCCGGTACAGGGGTGGCGGGGGAGACCCAGTACTTC.

The CDR3 region is CASSQDRGTYEQYF. The DNA of the CDR3 is TGTGCCAGCAGCCAGGACAGGGGAACCTACGAGCAGTACTTC. V is TRBV7-2 and J is TRBJ2-7, with 9 bases fitting TRBD1. The CDR3 is 14 amino acids. V gave up 5 bases and J gave up 2 bases; unmatched junction bases: 4. CDR1 and CDR2 (germline): SGHTA, FQGNSA.

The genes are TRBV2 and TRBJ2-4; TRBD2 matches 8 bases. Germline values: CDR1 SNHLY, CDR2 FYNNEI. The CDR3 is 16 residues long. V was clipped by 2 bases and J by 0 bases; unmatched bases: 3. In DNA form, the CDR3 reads TGTGCCAGCAGTGAATACGGGAGGGGAGCCAAAAACATTCAGTACTTC. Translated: CASSEYGRGAKNIQYF.

In nucleotides, the CDR3 is TGTGCCAGCAGTTTAGCGGGAGGGACGACAGATACGCAGTATTTT. This translates into CASSLAGGTTDTQYF. This rearrangement joins TRBV27 to TRBJ2-3; 9 nucleotides match TRBD2. Germline CDR1 is MNHEY and CDR2 is SMNVEV (reference sequence). V shed 2 bases and J 3 bases; nucleotides not matched to a gene: 3. The CDR3 spans 15 residues.

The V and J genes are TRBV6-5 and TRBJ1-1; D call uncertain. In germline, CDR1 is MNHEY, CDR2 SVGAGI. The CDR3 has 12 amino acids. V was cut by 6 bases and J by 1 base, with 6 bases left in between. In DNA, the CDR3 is TGTGCCAGCAGCAGACAGAACACTGAAGCTTTCTTT. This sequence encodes CASSRQNTEAFF.

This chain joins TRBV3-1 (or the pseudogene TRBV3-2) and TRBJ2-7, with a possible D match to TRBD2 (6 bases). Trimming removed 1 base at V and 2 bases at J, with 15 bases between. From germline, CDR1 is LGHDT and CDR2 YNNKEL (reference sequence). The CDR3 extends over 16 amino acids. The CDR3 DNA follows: TGTGCCAGCAGCCAAGGGAGCGGGCCTCATCCCTACGAGCAGTACTTC. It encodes CASSQGSGPHPYEQYF.

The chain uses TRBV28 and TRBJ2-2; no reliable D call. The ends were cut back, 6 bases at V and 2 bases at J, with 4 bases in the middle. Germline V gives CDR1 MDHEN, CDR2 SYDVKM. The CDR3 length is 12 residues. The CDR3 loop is CASSLNTGELFF. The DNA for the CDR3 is TGTGCCAGCAGCCTAAACACCGGGGAGCTGTTTTTT.